This entry concerns a single TCR beta chain. This sample was taken from a study of blood T cell repertoires in COVID-19. Study-level information: The study drew acute and convalescent COVID-19 samples from the United States, Italy and Spain. Sources were T cells, B-cell-depleted T cells, or PBMCs; the material itself was cDNA or gDNA.

Study processing details: Using reference gene primer amplification, nucleated cell counts were estimated. Profiled with immunoSEQ multiplex PCR; TCRdb holds only in-frame clones, not every one. For V, J and clone size, that table is used; D and trimming come from the DNA. There are 35,000 to 55,000 clones in the sample; 69% occur only once, and 5.5% to 8% lies in the top ten. The CDR3 loop spans 15 amino acids. Germline CDR1 and CDR2: SGHVS and FQNEAQ. Germline trimming cut 5 bases from V and 7 bases from J; bases unmatched to any gene: 8. The source of this sequence is a man aged 80 or over with acute or convalescent COVID-19. The J gene is TRBJ2-1, the V gene TRBV7-8; 10 bases are a match to TRBD2. Sequencing was performed on peripheral blood. The CDR3 DNA reads TGTGCCAGCAGCCCAGCGGGAGGGCCGGGGAATGAGCAGTTCTTC. It is translated as CASSPAGGPGNEQFF.